This TCR beta chain was found in a study of cytomegalovirus exposure and HLA in healthy donors (dated by TCRdb to 2017 to 2019). About the full investigation: The 500 to 700 repertoires of the first cohort and the approximately 130 validation repertoires were produced on the same platform, according to a later analysis. The study aimed to test whether signatures of past pathogen exposure could be identified by cataloging public T cell receptors. Besides the first cohort of roughly 700 subjects, a separate validation cohort made up of 95 to 150 different subjects was used. To predict cytomegalovirus infection status, the study brought together high-throughput TCR immunosequencing, statistical association of individual TCRs with disease status, and machine learning. Overall study outcomes, separate from this receptor: A few of the identified cytomegalovirus-associated TCR beta chains were confirmed in vitro to be specific for cytomegalovirus antigens. In both the original and validation cohorts, the classifier was reported to diagnose cytomegalovirus status with high specificity and sensitivity. Most TCR sequences were seen in very few donors, while some public TCRs were found in many individuals. A later analysis had no HLA typing for the validation cohort, so co-occurrence there was scored across all 110 or so repertoires. In the study, approximately 160 TCR beta chains were listed as associated with cytomegalovirus. It was suggested by the authors that the approach could potentially be generalized to other disease states and immunological phenotypes. A later analysis found that TCRs clustered in the first cohort also tended to co-occur in the 120 validation repertoires, with about 94% of cluster scores above 0.

Note on this clone: The clone's antigen remains unknown. No base quality values were provided; no much bigger clone lies one nucleotide off.

The library relied on the immunoSEQ multiplex PCR assay. Under the source paper's analysis protocol: To diagnose cytomegalovirus status from the catalog of TCR beta chain sequences, a statistical classification framework was built. TCRdb provides this immuneACCESS table in a form limited to in-frame rearrangements. Some clones are lacking; in checked studies, under half of them reflect an unresolved V gene, and why the rest are absent is not known. V and J calls plus clone size are reproduced from that table; the DNA served to infer D and trimming. The sample table contains about 220,000 clones; only one count was recorded for approximately 86% of them. The top ten constitute just under 3% of the sample. The donors were included in the validation cohort of 120 subjects, a group kept apart from the roughly 670-subject first cohort. The sample was PBMCs. The TCR comes from a woman aged 18-30 years in good health and CMV-seronegative.

In nucleotide form, the sequence is TGTGCCAGCAGCTTAGCCGGGAGCGTCTTCTACGAGCAGTACTTC. Translated, it gives CASSLAGSVFYEQYF. The chain uses TRBV11-2 and TRBJ2-7; a tentative D call is TRBD2 (6 bases match). The germline V gene encodes CDR1 SGHAT and CDR2 FQNNGV. Trimming removed 1 base from V and 3 bases from J, leaving 13 bases between the germline ends. CDR3 length: 15 amino acids, cysteine to phenylalanine. Only the CDR3 part of the read is kept: 45 bases, read in frame from the first base.